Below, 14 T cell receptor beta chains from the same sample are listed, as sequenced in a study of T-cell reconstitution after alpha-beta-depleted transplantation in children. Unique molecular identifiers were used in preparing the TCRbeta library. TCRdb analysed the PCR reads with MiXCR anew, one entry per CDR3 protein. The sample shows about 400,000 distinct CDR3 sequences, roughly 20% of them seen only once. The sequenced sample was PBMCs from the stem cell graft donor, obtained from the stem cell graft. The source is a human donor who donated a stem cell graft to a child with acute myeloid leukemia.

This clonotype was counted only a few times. The CDR3: CASSPPGGGTYEQYF. CDR3 in DNA: TGTGCCAGCAGCCCGCCTGGGGGGGGAACCTACGAGCAGTACTTC. This chain joins TRBV12-3 or TRBV12-4 and TRBJ2-7, with 7 bases matching TRBD2. This CDR3 has 15 amino acids. V lost 6 bases, J lost 2 bases, and 10 bases stayed unmatched.

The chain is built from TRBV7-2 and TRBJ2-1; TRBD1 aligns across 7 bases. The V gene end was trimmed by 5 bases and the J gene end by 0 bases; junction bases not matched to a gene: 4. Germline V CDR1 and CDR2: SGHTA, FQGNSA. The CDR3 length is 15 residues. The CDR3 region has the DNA TGTGCCAGCAGCACGGACAGGTCCTCCTACAATGAGCAGTTCTTC. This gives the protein CASSTDRSSYNEQFF.

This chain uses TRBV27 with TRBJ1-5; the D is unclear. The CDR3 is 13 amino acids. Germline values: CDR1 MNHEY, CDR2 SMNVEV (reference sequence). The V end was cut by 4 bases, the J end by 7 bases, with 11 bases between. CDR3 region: CASSYGSGQPQHF. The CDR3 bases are TGTGCCAGCAGTTATGGCTCCGGGCAGCCCCAGCATTTT.

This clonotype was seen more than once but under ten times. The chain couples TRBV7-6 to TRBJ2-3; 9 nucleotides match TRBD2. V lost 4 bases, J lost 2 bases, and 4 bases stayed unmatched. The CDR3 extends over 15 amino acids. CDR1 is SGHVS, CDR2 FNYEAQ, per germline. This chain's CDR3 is CASSSGLAHTDTQYF. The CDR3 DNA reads TGTGCCAGCAGCTCAGGACTAGCGCACACAGATACGCAGTATTTT.

Here the CDR3 reads CASSYSLDSGNTIYF. DNA of the CDR3: TGTGCCAGCAGTTACTCATTAGACTCTGGAAACACCATATATTTT. The chain carries TRBV6-5 and TRBJ1-3; no clear D. CDR3 length: 15 amino acids. V gave up 0 bases and J gave up 0 bases, with 6 bases separating them. The germline V gene encodes CDR1 MNHEY and CDR2 SVGAGI.

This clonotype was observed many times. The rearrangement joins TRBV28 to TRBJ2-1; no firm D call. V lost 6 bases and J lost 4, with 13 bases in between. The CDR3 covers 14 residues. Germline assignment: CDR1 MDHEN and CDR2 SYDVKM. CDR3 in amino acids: CASRSGSGYNEQFF. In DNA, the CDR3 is TGTGCCAGCAGGTCAGGCTCTGGGTACAATGAGCAGTTCTTC.

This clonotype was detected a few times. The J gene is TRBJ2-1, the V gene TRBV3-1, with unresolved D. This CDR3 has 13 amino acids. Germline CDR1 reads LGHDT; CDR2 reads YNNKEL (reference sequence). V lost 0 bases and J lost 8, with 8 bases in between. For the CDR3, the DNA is TGTGCCAGCAGCCAAGATTTACCCCATGAGCAGTTCTTC. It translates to CASSQDLPHEQFF.

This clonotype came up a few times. The CDR3 spells CSVEVRGRTPSTDTQYF. The CDR3 DNA follows: TGCAGCGTTGAAGTGCGCGGAAGAACTCCTAGCACAGATACGCAGTATTTT. The J gene is TRBJ2-3, the V gene TRBV29-1; D not resolved. The germline CDR1 and CDR2 sequences are SQVTM and ANQGSEA. Trimming took 1 base from V and 0 from J, leaving 17 bases between them. This CDR3 contains 17 residues.

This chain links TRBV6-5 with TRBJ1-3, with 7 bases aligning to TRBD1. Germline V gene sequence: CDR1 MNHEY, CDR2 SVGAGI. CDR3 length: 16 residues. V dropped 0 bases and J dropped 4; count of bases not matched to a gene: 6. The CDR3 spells CASSYSTGAAGNTIYF. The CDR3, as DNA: TGTGCCAGCAGTTACTCAACAGGGGCGGCAGGAAACACCATATATTTT.

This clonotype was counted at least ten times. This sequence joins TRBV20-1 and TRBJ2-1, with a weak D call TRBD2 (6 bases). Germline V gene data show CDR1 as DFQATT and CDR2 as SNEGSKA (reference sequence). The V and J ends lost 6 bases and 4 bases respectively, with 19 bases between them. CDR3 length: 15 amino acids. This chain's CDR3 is CSAEAVAATYNEQFF. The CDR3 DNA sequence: TGCAGTGCCGAGGCGGTAGCGGCAACGTACAATGAGCAGTTCTTC.

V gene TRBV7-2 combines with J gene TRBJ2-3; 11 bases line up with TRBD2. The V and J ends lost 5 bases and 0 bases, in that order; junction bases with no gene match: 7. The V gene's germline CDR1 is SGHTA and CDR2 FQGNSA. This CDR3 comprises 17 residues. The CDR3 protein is CASSPKTSGTSTDTQYF. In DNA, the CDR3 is TGTGCCAGCAGCCCCAAGACTAGCGGGACGAGCACAGATACGCAGTATTTT.

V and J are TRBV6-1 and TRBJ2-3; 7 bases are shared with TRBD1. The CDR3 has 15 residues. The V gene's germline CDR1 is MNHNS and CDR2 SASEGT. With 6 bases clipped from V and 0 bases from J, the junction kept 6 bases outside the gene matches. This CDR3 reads CASRVDRPSTDTQYF. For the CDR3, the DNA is TGTGCCAGCAGGGTGGACAGGCCTAGCACAGATACGCAGTATTTT.

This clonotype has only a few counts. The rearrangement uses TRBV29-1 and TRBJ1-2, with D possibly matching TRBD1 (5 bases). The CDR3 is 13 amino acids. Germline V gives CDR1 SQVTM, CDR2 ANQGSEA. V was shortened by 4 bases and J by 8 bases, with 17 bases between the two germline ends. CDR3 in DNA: TGCAGCGTTGCCCGGGACGGTTCGACGGGCTACACCTTC. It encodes CSVARDGSTGYTF.

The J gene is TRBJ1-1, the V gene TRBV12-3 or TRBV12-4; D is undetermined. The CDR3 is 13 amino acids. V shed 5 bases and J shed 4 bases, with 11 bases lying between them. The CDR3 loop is CASSPFAGTEAFF. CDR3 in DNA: TGTGCCAGCAGTCCATTTGCGGGCACTGAAGCTTTCTTT.